The sequence of this T cell receptor (beta chain) was determined in a study of T cell repertoires in cytomegalovirus infection. Study-wide context: Recently described HLA-C-restricted plus well-studied HLA-B-restricted CMV epitopes were used.

In TCRdb, the reads were re-called with MiXCR into one record per CDR3 protein. The table includes under 200,000 distinct CDR3 sequences, 20% to 25% detected once. Concerning this clonotype: Antigen unknown. One junction end disagrees with the germline gene, perhaps due to a read error.

Study results and caveats: The ex vivo response was dominated by HLA-C-restricted CMV-specific TCR beta clonotypes. Identification of carriers of CMV plus the relevant HLA was achieved through cumulative public TCR beta family frequency.

There are 15 residues in the CDR3. The source material was CD8+ T cells from cultured PBMCs, sampled from culture after CMV antigen stimulation. The TCR originated in a human donor in good health (CMV status not recorded). Some clones in this sample may be carry-over from other donors' samples. This chain uses TRBV12-3 or TRBV12-4 with TRBJ2-7; TRBD1 matches at 12 bases. CDR3 loop: CASSLGTGGVYEQYF. The CDR3 nucleotides are TGTGCCAGCAGCTTAGGGACAGGGGGCGTTTACGAGCAGTACTTC.